This T cell receptor beta chain appears in the sequencing data of a study of regulatory T cells in long-lasting Graves disease. This sample's time point: persistent/refractory GD, antithyroid drugs over 5 years with positive TRAb. From PBMCs, RNA was extracted and then used to make the TCR library. It was American Thyroid Association guidelines that determined Graves' disease diagnosis. The patients were enrolled through endocrinology in Xi'an, China. Comments on this clonotype: The antigen remains unidentified.

General study results and limits: Persistent disease preferred TRBV28, TRBJ1-2 and TRBJ2-5.

Arm-PCR with iRepertoire HTBI primers amplified the CDR3 regions for these TCR beta libraries. Each CDR3 protein gets one entry after TCRdb re-called the multiplex PCR reads with MiXCR. This table has a few hundred thousand distinct CDR3 sequences, about a quarter appearing once. Germline loops: CDR1 ENHRY, CDR2 SYGVKD. The CDR3 runs to 14 residues. The V gene end was trimmed by 6 bases and the J gene end by 2 bases; junction bases not matched to a gene: 3. This clonotype was obtained from a female donor with Graves disease. Specimen: peripheral blood mononuclear cells (PBMCs), collected when the disease was refractory, from a patient treated with antithyroid drugs. The chain links TRBV10-3 to TRBJ2-2; 7 bases are shared with TRBD1. This CDR3 reads CAIRWDRNTGELFF. For the CDR3, the DNA is TGTGCCATCAGATGGGACAGAAACACCGGGGAGCTGTTTTTT.